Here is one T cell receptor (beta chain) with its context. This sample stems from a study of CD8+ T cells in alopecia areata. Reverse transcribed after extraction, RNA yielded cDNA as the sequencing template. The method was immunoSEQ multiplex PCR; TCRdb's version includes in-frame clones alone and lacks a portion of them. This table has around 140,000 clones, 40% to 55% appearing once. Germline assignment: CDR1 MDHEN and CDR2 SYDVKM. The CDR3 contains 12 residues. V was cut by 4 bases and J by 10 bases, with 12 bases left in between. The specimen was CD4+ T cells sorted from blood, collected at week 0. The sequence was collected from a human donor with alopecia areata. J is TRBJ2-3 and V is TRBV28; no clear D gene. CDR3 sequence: CASSSARPAQYF. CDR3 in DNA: TGTGCCAGCAGTTCGGCACGGCCCGCGCAGTATTTT. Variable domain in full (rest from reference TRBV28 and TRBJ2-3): DVKVTQSSRYLVKRTGEKVFLECVQDMDHENMFWYRQDPGLGLRLIYFSYDVKMKEKGDIPEGYSVSREKKERFSLILESASTNQTSMYLCASSSARPAQYFGPGTRLTVL.